What follows is one TCR beta chain and its context. This sample was included in a study of CD8 T cells in Susac syndrome. Sequencing of TCR beta was performed on blood CD8+ T cells and on blood CD4+ T cells. Definite or probable Susac syndrome was diagnosed using recently defined diagnostic criteria. Trimming pared 3 bases from V and 2 bases from J, leaving 5 bases between. Looked up from germline, CDR1 is SEHNR and CDR2 is FQNEAQ (reference sequence). CDR3 length: 13 residues. It was with random hexamers that 0.5 to 1 ug RNA was reverse transcribed. An immunoSEQ multiplex PCR amplified TCR beta CDR3 over 54 Vbeta and 13 Jbeta. TCRdb fed the immunoSEQ multiplex PCR reads into MiXCR, producing one record per CDR3 protein. The sample lists about 240,000 distinct CDR3 sequences, 96% occurring once.

The V call is TRBV7-9, the J call TRBJ1-3, with D uncertain. Material: CD4+ T cells from PBMCs. This TCR derives from a human donor with Susac syndrome. This CDR3 is CASSLEAGNTIYF. The CDR3 DNA sequence: TGTGCCAGCAGCTTGGAGGCTGGAAACACCATATATTTT.